Sequencing of this T cell receptor beta chain was carried out in a study of response to subunit inactivated influenza vaccine. TCRdb redid the calling of the RT-PCR reads with MiXCR, one entry per CDR3 protein. The sample includes about 520,000 distinct CDR3 sequences, less than 7.5% of them seen just once. The CDR3 runs 13 residues. From germline, CDR1 is PRHDT and CDR2 FYEKMQ (reference sequence). The V end lost 2 bases, the J end lost 4 bases, and 9 bases lay between the germline ends. This clonotype was seen at least ten times. This chain links TRBV13 with TRBJ2-7, with D tentatively TRBD1 (5 bases). The sequences come from PBMCs from blood, collected roughly 24 months after vaccination. This clonotype was sampled from a man between 50 and 69 years old who received an inactivated influenza vaccine. The CDR3 is CASSLRQGYEQYF. CDR3 DNA: TGTGCCAGCAGCTTACGGCAGGGTTACGAGCAGTACTTC.